Following are 25 T cell receptor beta chains from one sample sequenced in a study of Graves' ophthalmopathy and Graves' hyperthyroidism. RNA transcripts were the template, and TCR beta CDR3 regions were amplified from them. After a first-round RT-PCR with HTBI primers, a second-round multiplex PCR was run. TCRdb analysed the multiplex PCR reads with MiXCR anew, one entry per CDR3 protein. The sample comprises some 370,000 distinct CDR3 sequences, roughly 15% of which are singletons, and roughly 2.3% rests with the top ten. Input material: peripheral blood. These receptors all stem from an adult woman with stable Graves' hyperthyroidism.

This clonotype has ten or more counts. The chain employs TRBV12-3 or TRBV12-4 and TRBJ2-7; 10 bases are shared with TRBD2. The CDR3 contains 16 residues. V lost 4 bases, J lost 3 bases, and 9 bases stayed unmatched. In DNA form, the CDR3 reads TGTGCCAGCAGTTACCTAGCGGCTAGCGGGAGCTACGAGCAGTACTTC. Translated: CASSYLAASGSYEQYF.

Only a few counts were recorded for this clonotype. The V and J genes are TRBV11-2 and TRBJ2-5, with a weak D call TRBD2 (6 bases). From germline, CDR1 is SGHAT and CDR2 FQNNGV. The CDR3 has 12 residues. Trimming left V 5 bases short and J 3 bases short, with 7 bases between. The CDR3 is CASSAGKETQYF. CDR3 coding DNA: TGTGCCAGCAGCGCGGGGAAAGAGACCCAGTACTTC.

In this sample, this clonotype turned up many times. The gene calls are TRBV20-1 and TRBJ1-1; weak D call: TRBD1 (5 bases). There are 14 residues in the CDR3. The germline V gene encodes CDR1 DFQATT and CDR2 SNEGSKA (reference sequence). V lost 0 bases to trimming and J lost 0 bases, with 8 bases between them. For the CDR3, the DNA is TGCAGTGCTAGAGAGTGGGGGATGAACACTGAAGCTTTCTTT. Translation gives CSAREWGMNTEAFF.

This clonotype was seen repeatedly, ten times or more. The rearrangement links TRBV20-1 to TRBJ2-7, with 11 bases identical to TRBD2. Germline loops: CDR1 DFQATT, CDR2 SNEGSKA (reference sequence). The V gene end was trimmed by 5 bases and the J gene end by 5 bases; junction bases not matched to a gene: 5. The CDR3 contains 13 residues. CDR3: CSAPTSGSNEQYF. The DNA for the CDR3 is TGCAGTGCTCCAACTAGCGGGAGCAACGAGCAGTACTTC.

This clonotype was counted many times. The chain combines TRBV19 with TRBJ2-2, with a weak D call TRBD1 (5 bases). Germline CDR1 reads LNHDA; CDR2 reads SQIVND (reference sequence). This CDR3 comprises 15 residues. The V end was cut by 5 bases, the J end by 2 bases, with 12 bases between. CDR3 coding DNA: TGTGCCAGTAGTCCGGAGACAGTAAACACCGGGGAGCTGTTTTTT. Encoded protein: CASSPETVNTGELFF.

V is TRBV20-1 and J is TRBJ2-7; TRBD1 matches at 11 bases. Germline assignment: CDR1 DFQATT and CDR2 SNEGSKA (reference sequence). The CDR3 is made up of 13 amino acids. V trimming: 6 bases; J trimming: 3 bases; junction bases outside the gene matches: 4. This chain's CDR3 is CSAPGQGDYEQYF. CDR3 nucleotide sequence: TGCAGTGCGCCGGGACAGGGGGACTACGAGCAGTACTTC.

This clonotype was counted many times. This rearrangement joins TRBV2 to TRBJ1-1; 7 bases align to TRBD1. The CDR3 totals 14 residues. V lost 2 bases to trimming and J lost 5 bases; unmatched junction nucleotides: 5. Germline-derived CDR1 and CDR2 are SNHLY and FYNNEI. CDR3 sequence: CASSEPDRRTEAFF. The CDR3, as DNA: TGTGCCAGCAGTGAACCGGACAGGCGAACTGAAGCTTTCTTT.

This clonotype appeared many times. The V call is TRBV28, the J call TRBJ2-7; 8 nucleotides line up with TRBD1. Trimming cost V 3 bases and J 6 bases; bases outside gene matches: 7. CDR1 is MDHEN and CDR2 is SYDVKM in the germline V gene. This CDR3 comprises 14 residues. This CDR3 is CASSFFTTGVEQYF. As DNA, the CDR3 is TGTGCCAGCAGTTTCTTCACGACAGGGGTCGAGCAGTACTTC. Full variable domain (rest looked up from reference TRBV28 and TRBJ2-7): DVKVTQSSRYLVKRTGEKVFLECVQDMDHENMFWYRQDPGLGLRLIYFSYDVKMKEKGDIPEGYSVSREKKERFSLILESASTNQTSMYLCASSFFTTGVEQYFGPGTRLTVT.

This clonotype has at least ten counts. The chain links TRBV4-1 to TRBJ2-7; maybe TRBD1 (7 bases). Germline CDR1 MGHRA, CDR2 YSYEKL. Between the trimmed V and J ends, which lost 3 bases and 7 bases, there was a span of 13 bases. The CDR3 has 13 amino acids. The CDR3 region has the DNA TGCGCCAGCAGCCAGGTACAGGGGAGGGAGCAGTACTTC. Encoded protein: CASSQVQGREQYF.

This clonotype came up many times. The chain uses TRBV12-3 or TRBV12-4 and TRBJ2-7; D call uncertain. Trimming pared 0 bases from V and 7 bases from J, leaving 7 bases between. This CDR3 has 12 amino acids. The CDR3 loop reads CASSLAPEEQYF. The DNA for the CDR3 is TGTGCCAGCAGTTTAGCCCCGGAGGAGCAGTACTTC.

Comment on this clonotype: Germline and junction disagree at one end, which may indicate a read error. This chain connects TRBV20-1 to TRBJ2-2; 8 bases are a match to TRBD2. This CDR3 region has 16 residues. Germline V gene sequence: CDR1 DFQATT, CDR2 SNEGSKA (reference sequence). The CDR3 is CSARELADHNTGDLFF. In nucleotides, the CDR3 is TGCAGTGCTAGGGAACTAGCGGATCACAACACCGGGGATCTGTTTTTT.

The DNA of the CDR3 is TGCAGCGCCACAGGGGGGGCCTACGAGCAGTACTTC. Protein product: CSATGGAYEQYF. This chain joins TRBV29-1 and TRBJ2-7, with a tentative D call TRBD1 (8 bases). Trimming took off 7 bases at V and 2 bases at J, with 12 bases between the two ends. CDR3 length: 12 residues. CDR1 is SQVTM and CDR2 is ANQGSEA in the germline V gene.

The chain combines TRBV5-5 with TRBJ2-2; D is unclear. Germline CDR1 is SGHKS and CDR2 is YYEKEE (reference sequence). CDR3 length equals 15 residues. Deletions cut 0 bases from V and 5 bases from J, with 11 bases between. The chain's CDR3 is CASSLDQVETGELFF. CDR3 bases: TGTGCCAGCAGCTTGGACCAGGTCGAAACCGGGGAGCTGTTTTTT.

The chain employs TRBV7-2 and TRBJ2-7; 8 nucleotides align to TRBD2. The CDR3 is 15 amino acids. Germline CDR1 SGHTA, CDR2 FQGNSA. V shed 4 bases and J 6 bases; nucleotides not matched to a gene: 11. The CDR3 reads CASSSPSSGSSEQYF. DNA for the CDR3: TGTGCCAGCAGCTCCCCCTCCAGCGGGAGTTCCGAGCAGTACTTC.

This clonotype was found many times. The chain couples TRBV28 to TRBJ2-5; 7 positions agree with TRBD2. The germline V gene encodes CDR1 MDHEN and CDR2 SYDVKM. V shed 5 bases, J shed 0 bases, and the junction held 9 bases outside the gene matches. The CDR3 covers 16 residues. This chain's CDR3 is CASSLTGLGYQETQYF. Written as DNA, the CDR3 is TGTGCCAGCAGTCTCACCGGACTAGGATACCAAGAGACCCAGTACTTC.

There are many counts of this clonotype. The chain links TRBV7-2 to TRBJ2-6; possible D gene TRBD1, 6 bases. V lost 0 bases and J lost 2, with 11 bases in between. Germline V gene sequence: CDR1 SGHTA, CDR2 FQGNSA. CDR3 length equals 17 residues. CDR3 nucleotide sequence: TGTGCCAGCAGCTTAGCGTCGTCAGGGGCTGGGGCCAACGTCCTGACTTTC. Translation gives CASSLASSGAGANVLTF. The whole variable domain, remainder taken from reference TRBV7-2 and TRBJ2-6, is GAGVSQSPSNKVTEKGKDVELRCDPISGHTALYWYRQSLGQGLEFLIYFQGNSAPDKSGLPSDRFSAERTGGSVSTLTIQRTQQEDSAVYLCASSLASSGAGANVLTFGAGSRLTVL.

The table lists this clonotype with many counts. The V gene is TRBV11-2, the J gene TRBJ2-7; no firm D call. The V gene's germline CDR1 is SGHAT and CDR2 FQNNGV. This CDR3 has 13 residues. The ends were cut back, 3 bases at V and 4 bases at J, with 10 bases in the middle. The CDR3 here is CASSLGSQYEQYF. The DNA for the CDR3 is TGTGCCAGCAGCTTGGGCTCCCAATACGAGCAGTACTTC.

This clonotype was seen a handful of times. A read error may explain this, as a much larger clone is one base away. CDR3 sequence: CASSPTSGSGSEKFF. CDR3 bases: TGTGCCAGCAGTCCTACTAGCGGGAGTGGGAGTGAGAAGTTCTTC. The rearrangement links TRBV2 to TRBJ2-1; 11 bases agree with TRBD2. CDR3 length: 15 residues. In germline, CDR1 is SNHLY, CDR2 FYNNEI.

This clonotype was counted at least ten times. This chain uses TRBV6-5 with TRBJ1-1; D might be TRBD1 (6 bases). The CDR3 covers 15 residues. Trimming removed 4 bases at V and 0 bases at J, with 12 bases between. Germline CDR1 reads MNHEY; CDR2 reads SVGAGI. CDR3 DNA sequence: TGTGCCAGCAGTTCCCACAGGGACCTGAACACTGAAGCTTTCTTT. This translates into CASSSHRDLNTEAFF.

This clonotype was detected ten times or more. V is TRBV24-1 and J is TRBJ1-6; D perhaps matches TRBD1 (6 bases). The CDR3 has 12 residues. Germline CDR1 and CDR2: KGHDR and SFDVKD. Deletions cut 2 bases from V and 15 bases from J, with 10 bases between. CDR3 sequence: CATSDSGQYLHF. CDR3 DNA sequence: TGTGCCACCAGTGATTCGGGACAATACCTCCACTTT.

This clonotype was seen repeatedly, ten times or more. The chain joins TRBV6-6 to TRBJ1-1; D might be TRBD1 (5 bases). Germline CDR1 MNHNY, CDR2 SVGAGI (reference sequence). The CDR3 is 16 residues long. With 7 bases removed from V and 6 bases from J, the gap between germline ends came to 24 bases. CDR3 loop: CASTGDLRTGAAEAFF. CDR3 nucleotide sequence: TGTGCCAGCACGGGGGACTTGAGGACGGGTGCTGCTGAAGCTTTCTTT.

This clonotype was seen at least ten times. This sequence joins TRBV6-2 or TRBV6-3 and TRBJ2-2; D is unclear. The CDR3 is 12 amino acids. The V end was cut by 4 bases, the J end by 6 bases, with 6 bases between. Germline V gives CDR1 MNHEY, CDR2 SVGEGT. CDR3 in DNA: TGTGCCAGCAGTTGGGTTGCCGGGGAGCTGTTTTTT. The encoded protein is CASSWVAGELFF.

This clonotype was found many times. CDR3 region: CASSKQGAQQAFF. CDR3 DNA: TGTGCCAGTAGTAAACAGGGGGCCCAGCAAGCTTTCTTT. V and J are TRBV19 and TRBJ1-1, with 9 bases fitting TRBD1. Germline loops: CDR1 LNHDA, CDR2 SQIVND (reference sequence). V shed 4 bases and J 9 bases; nucleotides not matched to a gene: 6. This CDR3 comprises 13 residues.

Many counts were recorded for this clonotype. V is TRBV5-1 and J is TRBJ1-2; D might be TRBD1 (6 bases). Germline CDR1 is SGHRS and CDR2 is YFSETQ. Trimming stripped 5 bases from V and 6 bases from J, with 20 bases between. This CDR3 region has 15 residues. CDR3: CASRTVDTGFHGYTF. As DNA, the CDR3 is TGCGCCAGCAGGACCGTTGACACAGGGTTTCATGGCTACACCTTC.

The table lists this clonotype with many counts. The CDR3 DNA sequence: TGTGCCAGCTCACCGGGGGGGCAAGAGACCCAGTACTTC. Its translation: CASSPGGQETQYF. This rearrangement joins TRBV18 to TRBJ2-5; 7 nucleotides align to TRBD2. Germline loops: CDR1 KGHSH, CDR2 LQKENI. After removal of 3 bases from V and 2 bases from J, the junction contained 0 bases not matched to a gene. This CDR3 comprises 13 residues.